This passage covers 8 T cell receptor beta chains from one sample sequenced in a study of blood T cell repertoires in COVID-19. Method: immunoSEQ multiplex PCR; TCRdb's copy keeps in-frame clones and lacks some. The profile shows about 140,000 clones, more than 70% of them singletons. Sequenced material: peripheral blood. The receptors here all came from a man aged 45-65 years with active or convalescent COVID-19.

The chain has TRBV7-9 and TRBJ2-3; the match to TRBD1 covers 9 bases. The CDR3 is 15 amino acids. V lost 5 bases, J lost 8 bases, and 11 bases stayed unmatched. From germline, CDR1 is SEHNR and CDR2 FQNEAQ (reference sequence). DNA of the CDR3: TGTGCCAGCAGCCCCTTGGGACAGGGAAGTGGTACGCAGTATTTT. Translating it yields CASSPLGQGSGTQYF.

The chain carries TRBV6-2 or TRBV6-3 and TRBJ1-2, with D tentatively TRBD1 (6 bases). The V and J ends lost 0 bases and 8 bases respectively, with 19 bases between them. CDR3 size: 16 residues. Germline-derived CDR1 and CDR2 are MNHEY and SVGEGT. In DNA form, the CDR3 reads TGTGCCAGCAGTTACTCCCTATTGACAGGCACGAACGGCTACACCTTC. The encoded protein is CASSYSLLTGTNGYTF.

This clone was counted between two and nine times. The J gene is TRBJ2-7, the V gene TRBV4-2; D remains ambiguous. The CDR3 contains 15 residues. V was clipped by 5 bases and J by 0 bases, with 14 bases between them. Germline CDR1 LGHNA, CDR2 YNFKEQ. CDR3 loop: CASSTRVTSSYEQYF. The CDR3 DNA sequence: TGTGCCAGCAGCACCCGGGTTACCAGCTCCTACGAGCAGTACTTC.

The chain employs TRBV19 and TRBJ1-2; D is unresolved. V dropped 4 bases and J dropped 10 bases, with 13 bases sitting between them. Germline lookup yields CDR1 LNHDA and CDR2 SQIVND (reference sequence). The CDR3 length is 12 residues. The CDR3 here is CASSTRSELYTF. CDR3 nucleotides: TGTGCCAGTAGTACAAGAAGTGAACTCTACACCTTC.

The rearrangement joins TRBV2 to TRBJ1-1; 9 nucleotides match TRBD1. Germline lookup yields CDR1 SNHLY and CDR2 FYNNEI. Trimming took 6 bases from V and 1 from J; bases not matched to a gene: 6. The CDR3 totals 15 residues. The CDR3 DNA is TGTGCCAGCAGGCGGACAGGGGCCCCGAACACTGAAGCTTTCTTT. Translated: CASRRTGAPNTEAFF.

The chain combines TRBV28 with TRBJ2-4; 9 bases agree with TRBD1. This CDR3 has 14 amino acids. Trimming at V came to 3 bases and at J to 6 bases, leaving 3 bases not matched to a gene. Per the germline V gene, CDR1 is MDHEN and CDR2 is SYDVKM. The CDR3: CASSLLDRGNIQYF. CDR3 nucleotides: TGTGCCAGCAGTTTGTTGGACAGGGGAAACATTCAGTACTTC. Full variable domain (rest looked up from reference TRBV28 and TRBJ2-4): DVKVTQSSRYLVKRTGEKVFLECVQDMDHENMFWYRQDPGLGLRLIYFSYDVKMKEKGDIPEGYSVSREKKERFSLILESASTNQTSMYLCASSLLDRGNIQYFGAGTRLSVL.

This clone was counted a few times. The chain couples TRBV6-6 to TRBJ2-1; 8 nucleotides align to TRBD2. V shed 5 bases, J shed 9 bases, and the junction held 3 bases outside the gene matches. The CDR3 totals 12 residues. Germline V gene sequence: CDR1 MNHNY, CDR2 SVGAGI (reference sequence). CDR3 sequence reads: CASSRTSFEQFF. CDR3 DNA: TGTGCCAGCAGTCGGACTAGCTTTGAGCAGTTCTTC.

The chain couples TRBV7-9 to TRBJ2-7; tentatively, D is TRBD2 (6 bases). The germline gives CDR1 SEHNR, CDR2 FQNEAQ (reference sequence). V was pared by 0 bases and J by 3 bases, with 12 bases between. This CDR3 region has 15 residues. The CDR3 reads CASSLAGGLNYEQYF. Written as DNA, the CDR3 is TGTGCCAGCAGCTTAGCGGGGGGTCTGAACTACGAGCAGTACTTC.